This T cell receptor beta chain was sequenced for a study of shared clonotypes between healthy human individuals. Whole-study findings and limits: Blood was the only sampled material, and tissue repertoires likely differ.

Worth noting for this clone: The antigen remains unidentified.

Terminally differentiated effector memory CD45RA+ cells were left out of the naive CD8 fraction, which was CD45RO-negative and positively selected for CCR7. Every donor was a Caucasian adult from Nashville, Tennessee. Sequencing was performed with immunoSEQ multiplex PCR; in TCRdb, only in-frame clones are kept and a portion is missing. The sample has around 2,000,000 clones, around 93% seen once. The CDR3 consists of 15 residues. Trimming took off 2 bases at V and 6 bases at J, with 17 bases between the two ends. CDR1 is SGHTA, CDR2 FQGNSA, per germline. Material for sequencing was naive CD8+ T cells from PBMCs. V usage is TRBV7-2 and J usage is TRBJ2-7; D uncertain. This clonotype was obtained from a man between 18 and 29 years old in good health. Some clones in this sample may be carry-over from other donors' samples. The CDR3 coding sequence is TGTGCCAGCAGCTTAAACTTAGGAGCGAATCGCGAGCAGTACTTC. Its protein product is CASSLNLGANREQYF.